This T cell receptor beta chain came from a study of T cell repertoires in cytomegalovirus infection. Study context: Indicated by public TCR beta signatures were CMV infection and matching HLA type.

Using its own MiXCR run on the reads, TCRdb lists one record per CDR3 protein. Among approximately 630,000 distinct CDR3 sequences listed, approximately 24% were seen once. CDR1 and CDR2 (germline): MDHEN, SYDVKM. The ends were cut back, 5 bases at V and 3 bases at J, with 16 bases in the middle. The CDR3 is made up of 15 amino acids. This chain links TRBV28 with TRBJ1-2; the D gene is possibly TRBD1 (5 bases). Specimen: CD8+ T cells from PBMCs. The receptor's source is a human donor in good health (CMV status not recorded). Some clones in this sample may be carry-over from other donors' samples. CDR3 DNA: TGTGCCAGCAGTAGGGGACCGTTGGTGTACTATGGCTACACCTTC. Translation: CASSRGPLVYYGYTF.